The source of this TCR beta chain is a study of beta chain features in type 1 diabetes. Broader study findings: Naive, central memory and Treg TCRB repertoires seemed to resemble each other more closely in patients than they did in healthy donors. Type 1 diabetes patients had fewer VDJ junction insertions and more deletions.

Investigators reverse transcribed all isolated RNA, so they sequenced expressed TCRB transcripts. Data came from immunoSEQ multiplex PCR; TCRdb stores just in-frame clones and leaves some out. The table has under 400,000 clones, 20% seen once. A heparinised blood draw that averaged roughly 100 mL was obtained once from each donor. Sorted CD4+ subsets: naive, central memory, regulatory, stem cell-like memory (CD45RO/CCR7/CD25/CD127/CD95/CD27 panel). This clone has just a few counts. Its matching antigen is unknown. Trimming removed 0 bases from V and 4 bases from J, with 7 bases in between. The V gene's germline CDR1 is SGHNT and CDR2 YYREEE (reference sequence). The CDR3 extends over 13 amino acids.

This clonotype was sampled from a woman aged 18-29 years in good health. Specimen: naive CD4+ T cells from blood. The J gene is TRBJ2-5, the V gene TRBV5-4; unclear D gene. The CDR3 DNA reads TGTGCCAGCAGCTTGGACTACTCAGAGACCCAGTACTTC. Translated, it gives CASSLDYSETQYF.